This T cell receptor (beta chain) was identified during a study of molecular identifiers for immune sequencing clone quantification. MiXCR, applied by TCRdb to the PCR reads, yields one record per CDR3 protein. The sample holds around 460,000 distinct CDR3 sequences, roughly 25% seen once. V dropped 5 bases and J dropped 5; count of bases not matched to a gene: 20. The CDR3 has 20 amino acids. Germline loops: CDR1 SEHNR, CDR2 FQNEAQ (reference sequence). The clonotype was recovered from a human donor in good health. Some libraries in this study had Jurkat cell RNA spiked in. Sample: naive CD8+ T cells from blood, with Jurkat cell RNA spiked in. Regarding subset: FACS-sorted CD8+CD4-CCR7+CD45RA+ naive T cells. The chain employs TRBV7-9 and TRBJ2-2; TRBD2 agrees at 10 bases. The CDR3 DNA is TGTGCCAGCAGCCTGACTTTAGCGGGAGGACCTATAATAAATACCGGGGAGCTGTTTTTT. Translation gives CASSLTLAGGPIINTGELFF.